This entry lists 24 T cell receptor beta chains sequenced from one sample in a study of blood T cell repertoires in COVID-19. TCRdb's copy holds only in-frame clones and misses some; the assay was immunoSEQ multiplex PCR. The sample lists some 350,000 clones, 88% occurring once. The sequencing input was PBMCs or T cells enriched from blood (not recorded which). Every receptor here comes from a man aged 25 to 40 who had recovered from COVID-19.

The chain uses TRBV28 and TRBJ2-7, with no clear D. The CDR3 is 12 amino acids. The germline gives CDR1 MDHEN, CDR2 SYDVKM. The V and J ends lost 3 bases and 2 bases respectively, with 5 bases between them. The DNA of the CDR3 is TGTGCCAGCAGTTTTGCGCCCTACGAGCAGTACTTC. Its translation: CASSFAPYEQYF.

This rearrangement joins TRBV19 to TRBJ1-3; possible D gene TRBD1, 5 bases. Germline V CDR1 and CDR2: LNHDA, SQIVND (reference sequence). Between the trimmed V and J ends, which lost 3 bases and 2 bases, there was a span of 11 bases. The CDR3 has 15 amino acids. The DNA for the CDR3 is TGTGCCAGTAGTATTCAGGGAAATCCTGGAAACACCATATATTTT. Translating it yields CASSIQGNPGNTIYF.

V is TRBV28 and J is TRBJ1-1; TRBD1 agrees at 8 bases. This CDR3 region has 16 residues. Germline V gives CDR1 MDHEN, CDR2 SYDVKM. The V and J ends lost 5 bases and 1 base, in that order; junction bases with no gene match: 9. The DNA for the CDR3 is TGTGCCAGCAGTCCATCTCACAGGGGGGAGAACACTGAAGCTTTCTTT. It is translated as CASSPSHRGENTEAFF.

The chain uses TRBV21-1 and TRBJ2-7; the table names TRBD1, a call not compared with the DNA. TRBV21-1 is a recognized pseudogene. The CDR3 covers 16 residues. DNA for the CDR3: TGTGCCAGCAGCAAAGGTTCGACAGAGAGCTCCTACGAGCAGTACTTC. It yields the protein CASSKGSTESSYEQYF.

This rearrangement joins TRBV20-1 to TRBJ2-3; 7 bases are a match to TRBD2. Germline CDR1 and CDR2: DFQATT and SNEGSKA (reference sequence). The CDR3 contains 11 residues. Germline trimming cut 2 bases from V and 10 bases from J; bases unmatched to any gene: 3. CDR3 amino acids: CSARKSGAQYF. In DNA form, the CDR3 reads TGCAGTGCTAGAAAAAGCGGGGCGCAGTATTTT.

This chain links TRBV21-1 with TRBJ2-1; the table's D call of TRBD2 was not tested on the DNA. TRBV21-1 is listed as a pseudogene. CDR3 length: 17 residues. CDR3 region: CASTPSSGTRSLREQFF. The CDR3 DNA reads TGTGCCAGCACCCCTTCTTCGGGGACTAGGTCGTTACGGGAGCAGTTCTTC.

This clone was detected only once. This chain uses TRBV30 with TRBJ2-5; perhaps TRBD2 as D (5 bases). The germline V gene encodes CDR1 GTSNPN and CDR2 SVGIG (reference sequence). Between the trimmed V and J ends, which lost 0 bases and 6 bases, there was a span of 11 bases. The CDR3 is 13 residues long. The CDR3 sequence: CAWSVTGVKTQYF. The CDR3 nucleotides read TGTGCCTGGAGTGTGACCGGGGTAAAGACCCAGTACTTC.

The CDR3 is CASSEVLNRLVSPLHF. The CDR3 nucleotides are TGTGCCAGCAGTGAAGTCTTGAACAGGCTGGTTTCACCCCTCCACTTT. The chain couples TRBV6-1 to TRBJ1-6; D possibly corresponds to TRBD1 (5 bases). The CDR3 spans 16 residues. From germline, CDR1 is MNHNS and CDR2 SASEGT. V lost 1 base to trimming and J lost 9 bases, with 16 bases between them.

This rearrangement joins TRBV12-5 to TRBJ2-7, with D maybe TRBD1 (6 bases). Germline V CDR1 and CDR2: LGHNT, FRNRAP. V was clipped by 1 base and J by 5 bases, with 15 bases between them. The CDR3 is 15 amino acids. The CDR3 DNA follows: TGTGCTAGTGGTTTGGGACCCAACAGGGTCCACGAGCAGTACTTC. Translated: CASGLGPNRVHEQYF.

The V gene is TRBV5-5, the J gene TRBJ2-7; D is possibly TRBD2 (6 bases). CDR1 is SGHKS, CDR2 YYEKEE, per germline (reference sequence). The CDR3 has 15 residues. V lost 0 bases and J lost 3, with 13 bases in between. The CDR3 region has the DNA TGTGCCAGCAGCTTGGAATGGTCCGGGGGCTACGAGCAGTACTTC. It translates to CASSLEWSGGYEQYF.

The V and J genes are TRBV3-1 (or the pseudogene TRBV3-2) and TRBJ2-2; a possible D gene is TRBD2 (5 bases). The CDR3 sequence is 16 residues long. Between the trimmed V and J ends, which lost 1 base and 1 base, there was a span of 10 bases. Germline V CDR1 and CDR2: LGHDT, YNNKEL (reference sequence). This CDR3 is CASSQAGILNTGELFF. The CDR3 DNA follows: TGTGCCAGCAGCCAAGCGGGGATACTGAACACCGGGGAGCTGTTTTTT.

V and J are TRBV7-9 and TRBJ1-4; 8 nucleotides match TRBD1. CDR3 length: 16 amino acids. Germline V gene sequence: CDR1 SEHNR, CDR2 FQNEAQ (reference sequence). After removal of 3 bases from V and 1 base from J, the junction contained 4 bases not matched to a gene. This chain's CDR3 is CASSFPQGGTNEKLFF. The CDR3 DNA sequence: TGTGCCAGCAGCTTTCCACAGGGGGGAACTAATGAAAAACTGTTTTTT.

The chain is built from TRBV7-9 and TRBJ2-5; D may be TRBD2 (6 bases). The CDR3 totals 17 residues. Germline V gives CDR1 SEHNR, CDR2 FQNEAQ (reference sequence). With 2 bases removed from V and 5 bases from J, the gap between germline ends came to 21 bases. The CDR3 loop reads CASSLPRRAGKGETQYF. DNA for the CDR3: TGTGCCAGCAGCTTACCCCGGCGGGCGGGGAAGGGTGAGACCCAGTACTTC.

This chain joins TRBV13 and TRBJ1-2; TRBD1 aligns across 7 bases. The germline V gene has CDR1 PRHDT and CDR2 FYEKMQ (reference sequence). J gave up 8 bases and V 0 bases, and 9 bases lay outside the gene matches. This CDR3 has 15 amino acids. The CDR3 bases are TGTGCCAGCAGCTTAGGGACAGGGCCCTTCCGAGGCTACACCTTC. Translating it yields CASSLGTGPFRGYTF.

The chain carries TRBV5-4 and TRBJ2-7; 7 nucleotides line up with TRBD1. The V and J ends lost 3 bases and 5 bases, in that order; junction bases with no gene match: 11. Germline assignment: CDR1 SGHNT and CDR2 YYREEE (reference sequence). CDR3 size: 15 residues. CDR3 in amino acids: CASSSPRQGADEQYF. In nucleotides, the CDR3 is TGTGCCAGCAGCTCCCCCCGACAGGGTGCGGACGAGCAGTACTTC. The full variable domain, completed using reference TRBV5-4 and TRBJ2-7, is ETGVTQSPTHLIKTRGQQVTLRCSSQSGHNTVSWYQQALGQGPQFIFQYYREEENGRGNFPPRFSGLQFPNYSSELNVNALELDDSALYLCASSSPRQGADEQYFGPGTRLTVT.

The V gene is TRBV27, the J gene TRBJ1-6; 7 positions agree with TRBD1. Germline V gene lookup returns CDR1 MNHEY and CDR2 SMNVEV (reference sequence). J lost 8 bases, V lost 8 bases, and 12 bases had no gene match. The CDR3 runs to 15 residues. CDR3 bases: TGTGCCAGCCGGGCGGGAACAGGGGATTATTCACCCCTCCACTTT. Translated, it gives CASRAGTGDYSPLHF.

This clone was seen only once. The V call is TRBV5-4, the J call TRBJ2-5; 7 nucleotides match TRBD2. Germline CDR1 SGHNT, CDR2 YYREEE (reference sequence). The junction had 4 bases not matched to a gene; V was cut back by 2 bases and J by 3 bases. This CDR3 has 14 amino acids. The chain's CDR3 is CASSFGTNKETQYF. As DNA, the CDR3 is TGTGCCAGCAGCTTCGGGACTAACAAAGAGACCCAGTACTTC.

A single count supports this clone. The V call is TRBV7-3, the J call TRBJ2-1; possibly TRBD2 for D (6 bases). V dropped 1 base and J dropped 9 bases, with 10 bases sitting between them. CDR1 and CDR2 (germline): SGHTA, FQGTGA. The CDR3 loop spans 13 amino acids. Here the CDR3 DNA reads TGTGCCAGCAGCTTAAAGGGGAGGACTGAGCAGTTCTTC. This encodes CASSLKGRTEQFF.

This clone was seen once. V gene TRBV27 combines with J gene TRBJ2-1; 7 nucleotides match TRBD2. This CDR3 has 16 amino acids. The germline gives CDR1 MNHEY, CDR2 SMNVEV (reference sequence). J was trimmed by 0 bases and V by 2 bases; bases with no gene match: 4. CDR3 loop: CASSLGTGGSYNEQFF. The CDR3 nucleotides read TGTGCCAGCAGTTTAGGCACGGGGGGCTCCTACAATGAGCAGTTCTTC.

V usage is TRBV6-5 and J usage is TRBJ1-4; D perhaps matches TRBD1 (6 bases). From germline, CDR1 is MNHEY and CDR2 SVGAGI. The V and J ends lost 0 bases and 7 bases respectively, with 9 bases between them. The CDR3 contains 14 residues. The CDR3 loop is CASSYSYRAEKLFF. CDR3 DNA sequence: TGTGCCAGCAGTTACTCGTACAGGGCTGAAAAACTGTTTTTT.

This clone was observed a handful of times. The rearrangement uses TRBV11-1 and TRBJ2-2; the match to TRBD2 covers 11 bases. The junction had 3 bases not matched to a gene; V was cut back by 1 base and J by 5 bases. The CDR3 consists of 16 residues. The germline CDR1 and CDR2 sequences are SGHAT and FQDESV (reference sequence). The CDR3 DNA follows: TGTGCCAGCAGCTTAGTGGGGACTAGCGGAACCGGGGAGCTGTTTTTT. The encoded protein is CASSLVGTSGTGELFF. The full variable domain, completed using reference TRBV11-1 and TRBJ2-2, is EAEVAQSPRYKITEKSQAVAFWCDPISGHATLYWYRQILGQGPELLVQFQDESVVDDSQLPKDRFSAERLKGVDSTLKIQPAELGDSAMYLCASSLVGTSGTGELFFGEGSRLTVL.

The genes are TRBV10-3 and TRBJ2-6, with a possible D match to TRBD1 (7 bases). CDR1 and CDR2 from the germline V gene are ENHRY and SYGVKD. Trimming took off 3 bases at V and 3 bases at J, with 18 bases between the two ends. CDR3 length equals 18 residues. For the CDR3, the DNA is TGTGCCATCAGTGAATGGCGGCAGGGGGGCCTTGGGGCCAACGTCCTGACTTTC. Amino acids: CAISEWRQGGLGANVLTF.

CDR3 loop: CASRLRDSSPLHF. The CDR3 nucleotides read TGTGCCAGCAGACTTCGGGACTCTTCACCCCTCCACTTT. This chain joins TRBV6-5 and TRBJ1-6, with D possibly matching TRBD1 (5 bases). CDR3 length equals 13 residues. V lost 6 bases to trimming and J lost 9 bases, with 12 bases between them. Looked up from germline, CDR1 is MNHEY and CDR2 is SVGAGI.

The chain combines TRBV13 with TRBJ2-1, with a tentative D call TRBD2 (6 bases). This CDR3 spans 13 amino acids. Germline-derived CDR1 and CDR2 are PRHDT and FYEKMQ (reference sequence). Trimming took 4 bases from V and 5 from J, leaving 9 bases between them. The CDR3 region has the DNA TGTGCCAGCAGCTCGGGACTGGACAATGAGCAGTTCTTC. It codes for CASSSGLDNEQFF.